The sequence of this T cell receptor (beta chain) was determined in a study of metastatic and nonmetastatic thyroid tumors (dated by TCRdb to 2018 to 2020). Looking at the study overall: Repertoires from peripheral blood and from tumor or nodule tissue samples of malignant and benign thyroid patients were compared.

What the work shows at the level of the full study, not this receptor alone: In both blood and tumor samples, malignant tumors were reported to have significantly higher TCR beta diversity than benign nodules.

Libraries were constructed by PCR. TCRdb records Illumina HiSeq 4000 as the sequencer. High-throughput sequencing was used to profile the TCR beta-chain CDR3 region of each patient. The original methods were these. Drawing on CDR3 differences between clinicopathological groups, the researchers built a classifier meant to tell apart patients with distant-metastatic papillary thyroid cancer. The Shannon index was used to assess repertoire diversity, and the Morisita-Horn index was used to assess tumor-blood repertoire similarity. The public reads were run again by TCRdb, first through fastp at Q25 and then through MiXCR, and only productive beta chains were kept. TCRdb's processing, not the authors', yielded these V and J calls. The sample contains roughly 35,000 clones, under 40% of them found a single time. The leading ten clones occupy approximately 22% of the sample. The germline V gene yields SGHAT for CDR1 and FQNNGV for CDR2. A distance of 16 bases separates the germline ends of V and J, which lose 0 bases and 8 bases respectively. Reading from cysteine to phenylalanine, the CDR3 counts 15 amino acids. Only the CDR3 part of the read is kept: 45 bases, read in frame from the first base.

A note on this clone: What this receptor recognizes is not known. No much larger clonotype is one base removed from it; base qualities were not supplied.

No patient had received any treatment before thyroid surgery. Using T-cell receptor beta sequencing, the study looked back at clinical samples from patients collected from the early 2010s to the late 2010s. The V and J segments used are TRBV11-2 and TRBJ1-2, with the D gene call left open. The receptor was derived from a female donor with papillary thyroid cancer or a benign thyroid nodule (not recorded which). Some clones in this sample may be carry-over from other donors' samples. The sample was tumor tissue. The DNA reads as follows: TGTGCCAGCAGCTTAGACGGCCGGAGAGTAGGCGGCTACACCTTC. Its protein is CASSLDGRRVGGYTF.